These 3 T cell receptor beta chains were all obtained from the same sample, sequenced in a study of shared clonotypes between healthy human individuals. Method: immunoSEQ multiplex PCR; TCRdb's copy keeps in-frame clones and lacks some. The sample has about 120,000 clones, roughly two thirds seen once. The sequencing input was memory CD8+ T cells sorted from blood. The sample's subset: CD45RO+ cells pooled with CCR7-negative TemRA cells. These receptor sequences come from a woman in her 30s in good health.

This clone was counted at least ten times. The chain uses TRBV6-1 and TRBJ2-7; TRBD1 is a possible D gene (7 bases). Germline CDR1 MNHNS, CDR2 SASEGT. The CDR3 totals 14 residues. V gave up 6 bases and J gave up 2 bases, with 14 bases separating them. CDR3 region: CASRSRGVAYEQYF. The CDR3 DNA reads TGTGCCAGCAGAAGCAGGGGGGTTGCCTACGAGCAGTACTTC.

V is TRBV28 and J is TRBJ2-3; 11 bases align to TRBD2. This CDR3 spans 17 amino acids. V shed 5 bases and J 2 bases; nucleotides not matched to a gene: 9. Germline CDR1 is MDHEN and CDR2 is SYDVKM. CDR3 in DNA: TGTGCCAGCAGTCCAAGACTAGCGGGACCTAACACAGATACGCAGTATTTT. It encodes CASSPRLAGPNTDTQYF.

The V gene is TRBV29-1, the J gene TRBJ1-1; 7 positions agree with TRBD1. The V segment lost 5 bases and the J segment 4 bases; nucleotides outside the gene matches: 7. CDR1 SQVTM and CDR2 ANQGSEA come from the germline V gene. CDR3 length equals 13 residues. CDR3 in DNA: TGCAGCGTTTCGAGGGGGCGAGTCACTGAAGCTTTCTTT. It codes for CSVSRGRVTEAFF.